One sample yielded the 5 T cell receptor beta chains listed below, sequenced in a study of T-cell memory formation after mild COVID-19. TCRdb processed the 5' RACE reads anew with MiXCR; each CDR3 protein has one entry. The table records some 29,000 distinct CDR3 sequences, about 16% of them present only once. The sequenced sample consisted of PBMCs or a T cell subset sorted from them (not recorded which). These receptors all stem from an adult who had mild COVID-19 (a few samples of this study predate the infection). Cell type and time point are not known.

This clonotype was recorded at least ten times. CDR3 protein: CASSPRGGGGNYGYTF. The CDR3 DNA follows: TGTGCCAGCAGCCCTAGAGGGGGAGGGGGGAACTATGGCTACACCTTC. The rearrangement joins TRBV6-5 to TRBJ1-2; tentatively, D is TRBD1 (6 bases). The CDR3 runs 16 residues. Germline-derived CDR1 and CDR2 are MNHEY and SVGAGI. Trimming removed 6 bases from V and 2 bases from J, with 19 bases in between.

CDR3 amino acids: CASSPVSSNQPQHF. The CDR3 nucleotides read TGCGCCAGCAGCCCTGTGAGTAGCAATCAGCCCCAGCATTTT. The chain is built from TRBV4-1 and TRBJ1-5; D unclear. This CDR3 contains 14 residues. The V end lost 4 bases, the J end lost 0 bases, and 7 bases lay between the germline ends. CDR1 MGHRA and CDR2 YSYEKL come from the germline V gene.

This clonotype has ten or more counts. Written as DNA, the CDR3 is TGTGCCACCAGTGATTTGCTGCCCGGGGAGCTGTTTTTT. The encoded protein is CATSDLLPGELFF. The V and J genes are TRBV24-1 and TRBJ2-2; unclear D gene. Per the germline V gene, CDR1 is KGHDR and CDR2 is SFDVKD. V was pared by 0 bases and J by 6 bases, with 4 bases between. This CDR3 region has 13 residues.

This clonotype was picked up many times. The rearrangement links TRBV21-1 to TRBJ2-7; the listed D gene, TRBD1, was not tested against the DNA. TRBV21-1 is a pseudogene segment. This CDR3 is 11 amino acids long. The CDR3 is CASTLGQMQYF. In DNA, the CDR3 is TGTGCCAGCACCCTCGGACAGATGCAGTACTTC.

The V gene is TRBV11-2, the J gene TRBJ1-1; D is possibly TRBD1 (5 bases). Looked up from germline, CDR1 is SGHAT and CDR2 is FQNNGV. This CDR3 is built from 17 residues. Trimming removed 1 base from V and 4 bases from J, with 19 bases in between. CDR3 sequence (DNA): TGTGCCAGCAGCTTAGGAGGGCGTCGGGGCGGGGGCACTGAAGCTTTCTTT. Translated, it gives CASSLGGRRGGGTEAFF. Full variable domain (outside the CDR3, taken from reference TRBV11-2 and TRBJ1-1): EAGVAQSPRYKIIEKRQSVAFWCNPISGHATLYWYQQILGQGPKLLIQFQNNGVVDDSQLPKDRFSAERLKGVDSTLKIQPAKLEDSAVYLCASSLGGRRGGGTEAFFGQGTRLTVV.